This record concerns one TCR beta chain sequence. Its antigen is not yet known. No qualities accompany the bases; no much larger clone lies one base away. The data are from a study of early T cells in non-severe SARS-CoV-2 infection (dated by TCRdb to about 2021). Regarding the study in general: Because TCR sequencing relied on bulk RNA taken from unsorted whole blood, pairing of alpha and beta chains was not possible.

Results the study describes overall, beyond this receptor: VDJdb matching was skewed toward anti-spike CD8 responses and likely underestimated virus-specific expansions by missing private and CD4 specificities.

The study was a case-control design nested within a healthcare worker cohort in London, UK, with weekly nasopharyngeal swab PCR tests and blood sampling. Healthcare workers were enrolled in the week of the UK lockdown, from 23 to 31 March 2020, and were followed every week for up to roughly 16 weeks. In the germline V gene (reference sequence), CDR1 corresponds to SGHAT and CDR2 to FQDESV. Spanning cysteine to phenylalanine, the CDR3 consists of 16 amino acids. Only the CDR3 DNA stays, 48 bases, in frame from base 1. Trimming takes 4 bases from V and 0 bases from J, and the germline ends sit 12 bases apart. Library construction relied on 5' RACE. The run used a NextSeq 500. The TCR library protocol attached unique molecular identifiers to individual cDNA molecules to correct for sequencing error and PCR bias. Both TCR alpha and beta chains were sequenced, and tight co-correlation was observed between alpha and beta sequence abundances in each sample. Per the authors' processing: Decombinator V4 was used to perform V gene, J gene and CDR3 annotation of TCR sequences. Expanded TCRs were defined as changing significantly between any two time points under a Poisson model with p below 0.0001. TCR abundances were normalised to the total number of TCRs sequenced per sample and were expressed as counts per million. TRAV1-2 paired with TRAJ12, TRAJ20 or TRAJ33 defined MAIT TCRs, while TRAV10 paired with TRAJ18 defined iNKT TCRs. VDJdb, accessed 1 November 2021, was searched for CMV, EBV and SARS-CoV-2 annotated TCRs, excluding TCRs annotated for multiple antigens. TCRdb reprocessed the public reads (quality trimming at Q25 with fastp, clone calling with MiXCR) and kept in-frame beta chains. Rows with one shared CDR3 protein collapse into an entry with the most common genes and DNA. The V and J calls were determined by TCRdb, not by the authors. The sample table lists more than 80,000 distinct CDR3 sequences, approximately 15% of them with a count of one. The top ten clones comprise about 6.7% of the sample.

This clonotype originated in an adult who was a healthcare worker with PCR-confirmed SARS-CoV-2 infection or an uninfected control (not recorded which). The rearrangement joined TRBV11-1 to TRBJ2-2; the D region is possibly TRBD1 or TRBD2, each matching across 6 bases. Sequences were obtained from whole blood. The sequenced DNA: TGTGCCAGCAGCTCGGAGGGGGGAACGAACACCGGGGAGCTGTTTTTT. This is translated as CASSSEGGTNTGELFF.